The present T cell receptor (beta chain) was sequenced within a study of human T cells and chemical hapten exposure. Overall study: Across samples, TCR yields varied, mostly owing to small differences in pooled library volumes.

Study-wide results and limits: Sensitization with DPC brought no change to TCRs above 1 in 1000 in frequency.

Stated time point: patch test 2, 6 weeks after DPC sensitization. Treatment specified: therapeutic diphenylcyclopropenone sensitization with weekly scalp DPC. V gave up 7 bases and J gave up 3 bases, with 15 bases separating them. This CDR3 is built from 14 residues. Germline V gene data show CDR1 as SEHNR and CDR2 as FQNEAQ (reference sequence). From the RACE reads, TCRdb called clonotypes with MiXCR, one entry per CDR3 protein. The top ten clones hold 1.3% of a sample with about 82,000 distinct CDR3 sequences, more than 6.5% of them seen once. This clonotype has more than one count but fewer than ten. Its target is not known.

This receptor was taken from a woman between 25 and 40 years old with alopecia areata. Some clones in this sample may be carry-over from other donors' samples. This chain links TRBV7-9 with TRBJ1-1; weak D call: TRBD1 (6 bases). Sequenced here: whole blood, sampled in connection with sensitization to the hapten diphenylcyclopropenone (DPC). The CDR3 DNA follows: TGTGCCAGCACGTGGGGGGGCTCGCACACTGAAGCTTTCTTT. Protein sequence: CASTWGGSHTEAFF.